A selection of T cell receptor beta chains follows, all from one sample in a study of human T cells and chemical hapten exposure. One entry per CDR3 protein results from TCRdb running MiXCR on the RACE reads. The sample has roughly 100,000 distinct CDR3 sequences, roughly 9.6% seen once; the top ten hold approximately 3.5%. The sample consisted of whole blood, taken in connection with sensitization to the hapten diphenylcyclopropenone (DPC). These receptors were taken from a woman in her forties with alopecia areata. Some clones in this sample may be carry-over from other donors' samples. The CDR3 runs from the conserved cysteine through the conserved F or W. Fields, in order: CDR3 length, clone size, J gene, V gene, D gene, CDR3 DNA, CDR3 protein. D genes are given only for firm matches. Where a row states a size, it is once, few, many or the class of an expanded clone; other rows omit it.

>18|NA|TRBJ2-2|TRBV11-3|TRBD2
TGTGCCAGCAGCTTGGGAGCGGGAGGGCCGTCGAACACCGGGGAGCTGTTTTTT
CASSLGAGGPSNTGELFF
>14|many|TRBJ1-2|TRBV21-1|NA
TGTGCCAGCAGCAAAGGACGGCCGAACTATGGCTACACCTTC
CASSKGRPNYGYTF
>16|NA|TRBJ1-5|TRBV19|NA
TGTGCCAGTAGTATAGATCTCGGGAGGGGCAATCAGCCCCAGCATTTT
CASSIDLGRGNQPQHF
>15|many|TRBJ2-7|TRBV12-3/TRBV12-4|TRBD1
TGTGCCAGCAGTGGGACAGCTAAGAACTTCTACGAGCAGTACTTC
CASSGTAKNFYEQYF
>13|NA|TRBJ2-7|TRBV10-3|NA
TGTGCCATCAGCCATGGACAGATCTACGAGCAGTACTTC
CAISHGQIYEQYF
>18|many|TRBJ2-1|TRBV18|TRBD2
TGTGCCAGCTCACTACTACCGGGACTAGCGGGAGGGAAGGATGAGCAGTTCTTC
CASSLLPGLAGGKDEQFF
>13|few|TRBJ2-3|TRBV11-3|NA
TGTGCCAGCAGCCCCCCAGGGGGGGATACGCAGTATTTT
CASSPPGGDTQYF
>16|few|TRBJ2-1|TRBV7-3|NA
TGTGCCAGCAGCTTAGTCCTCGCGGGCCCCAGAGGTGAGCAGTTCTTC
CASSLVLAGPRGEQFF
>11|NA|TRBJ2-3|TRBV29-1|NA
TGCAGCGTTGATTACACAGATACGCAGTATTTT
CSVDYTDTQYF
>16|few|TRBJ2-7|TRBV10-1|NA
TGCGCCAGCAGTGAAAAGCGCCTTAAACCCTGGGCTGAGCAGTACTTC
CASSEKRLKPWAEQYF
>14|NA|TRBJ1-1|TRBV28|NA
TGTGCCAGCAGTTTTGCGGGATTCGGAACTGAAGCTTTCTTT
CASSFAGFGTEAFF
>16|few|TRBJ2-1|TRBV7-8|TRBD2
TGTGCCAGCAGCTTACGAACGGGGGGGCGGTCAATGGAGCAGTTCTTC
CASSLRTGGRSMEQFF
>14|NA|TRBJ2-3|TRBV29-1|NA
TGCAGCGTTGATTGGCCGAGAGGCACAGATACGCAGTATTTT
CSVDWPRGTDTQYF
>14|NA|TRBJ2-7|TRBV20-1|NA
TGCAGTGCTAGACATGGGCAGGGCTTCTGGCGGCAGTACTTC
CSARHGQGFWRQYF
>13|few|TRBJ2-2|TRBV30|TRBD1
TGTGCCTGGAGAGGGACAGGGGTCGGGGAGCTGTTTTTT
CAWRGTGVGELFF
>16|NA|TRBJ2-3|TRBV5-1|TRBD2
TGCGCCAGCAGCAAGGGACTAGCGGCTAGCACAGATACGCAGTATTTT
CASSKGLAASTDTQYF
>14|few|TRBJ1-2|TRBV7-9|NA
TGTGCCAGCAGTTTAGCGCGACAACCCTATGGCTACACCTTC
CASSLARQPYGYTF
>15|few|TRBJ2-7|TRBV20-1|TRBD2
TGCAGTGCTAGAGATGCTCTAGCGGGGGGGTACGAGCAGTACTTC
CSARDALAGGYEQYF
>15|NA|TRBJ2-3|TRBV11-3|TRBD1
TGTGCCAGCAGCCCCCGGACAGGCCACACAGATACGCAGTATTTT
CASSPRTGHTDTQYF
>14|NA|TRBJ2-7|TRBV6-6|TRBD2
TGTGCCAGCAGTTATGCTAGCGGGGAAAAGGGGCAGTACTTC
CASSYASGEKGQYF
>14|NA|TRBJ1-4|TRBV6-5|NA
TGTGCCAGCAGTTACTCGACCCTTAATGAAAAACTGTTTTTT
CASSYSTLNEKLFF
>14|few|TRBJ1-1|TRBV5-1|NA
TGCGCCAGCAGGGCCGGGACAATAAACACTGAAGCTTTCTTT
CASRAGTINTEAFF